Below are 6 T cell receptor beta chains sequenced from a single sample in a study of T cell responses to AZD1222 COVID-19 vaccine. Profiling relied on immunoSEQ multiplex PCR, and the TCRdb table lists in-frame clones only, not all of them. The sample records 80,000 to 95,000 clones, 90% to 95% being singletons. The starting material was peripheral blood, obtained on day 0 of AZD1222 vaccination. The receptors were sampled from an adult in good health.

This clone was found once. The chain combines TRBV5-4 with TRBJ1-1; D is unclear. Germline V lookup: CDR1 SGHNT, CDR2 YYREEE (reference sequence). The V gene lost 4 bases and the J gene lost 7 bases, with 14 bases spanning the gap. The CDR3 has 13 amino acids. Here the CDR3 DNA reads TGTGCCAGCAGCCCGGACTTTGCGGGTGAAGCTTTCTTT. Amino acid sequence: CASSPDFAGEAFF.

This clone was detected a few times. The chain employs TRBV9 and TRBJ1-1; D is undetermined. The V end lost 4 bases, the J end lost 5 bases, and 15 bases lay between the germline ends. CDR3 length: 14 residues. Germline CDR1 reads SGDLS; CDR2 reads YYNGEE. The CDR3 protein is CASSSHGVGTEAFF. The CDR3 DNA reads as TGTGCCAGCAGCTCCCATGGGGTCGGGACTGAAGCTTTCTTT. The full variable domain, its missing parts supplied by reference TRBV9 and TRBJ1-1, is DSGVTQTPKHLITATGQRVTLRCSPRSGDLSVYWYQQSLDQGLQFLIQYYNGEERAKGNILERFSAQQFPDLHSELNLSSLELGDSALYFCASSSHGVGTEAFFGQGTRLTVV.

The CDR3 sequence: CASTDRGDTEAFF. For the CDR3, the DNA is TGCGCCAGCACCGACAGGGGGGATACTGAAGCTTTCTTT. The rearrangement uses TRBV10-2 and TRBJ1-1; 9 nucleotides match TRBD1. The CDR3 has 13 amino acids. The V segment lost 7 bases and the J segment 5 bases; nucleotides outside the gene matches: 5. Germline values: CDR1 WSHSY, CDR2 SAAADI.

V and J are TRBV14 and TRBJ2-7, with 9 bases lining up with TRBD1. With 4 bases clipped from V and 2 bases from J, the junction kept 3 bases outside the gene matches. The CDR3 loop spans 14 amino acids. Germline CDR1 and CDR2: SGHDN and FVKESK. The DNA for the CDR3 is TGTGCCAGCAGCCTCCGGACAGGGGCCTACGAGCAGTACTTC. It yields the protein CASSLRTGAYEQYF.

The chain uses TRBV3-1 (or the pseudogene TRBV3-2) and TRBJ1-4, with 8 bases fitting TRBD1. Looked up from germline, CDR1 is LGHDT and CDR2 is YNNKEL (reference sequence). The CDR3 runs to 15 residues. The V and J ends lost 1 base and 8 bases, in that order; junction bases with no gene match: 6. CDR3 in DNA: TGTGCCAGCAGCCAAGCCACCAGGGGGCGGGAAAAACTGTTTTTT. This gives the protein CASSQATRGREKLFF.

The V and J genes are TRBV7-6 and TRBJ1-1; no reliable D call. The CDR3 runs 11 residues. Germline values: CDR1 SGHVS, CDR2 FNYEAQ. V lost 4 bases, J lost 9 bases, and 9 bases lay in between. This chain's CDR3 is CASSWGNKAFF. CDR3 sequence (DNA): TGTGCCAGCAGCTGGGGAAACAAAGCTTTCTTT.